This TCR beta chain was found in a study of response to subunit inactivated influenza vaccine. Findings and caveats of the study: Authors suggested each seasonal influenza vaccination recruits few new T cells.

Only a few counts were recorded for this clonotype. Its specificity is not known. TCRdb reprocessed the RT-PCR reads via MiXCR and lists one record per CDR3 protein. Of over 400,000 distinct CDR3 sequences listed, 9.5% to 12% are singletons. Germline V gene data show CDR1 as SGHTA and CDR2 as FQGNSA. V dropped 5 bases and J dropped 4 bases, with 9 bases sitting between them. The CDR3 consists of 13 residues. The sample was PBMCs from blood, taken roughly 46 days after vaccination. This chain uses TRBV7-2 with TRBJ1-5; D is undetermined. This clonotype was obtained from a man aged 50 to 60 who received an inactivated influenza vaccine. The CDR3 region is CASSRGKNQPQHF. DNA for the CDR3: TGTGCCAGCAGCAGAGGGAAGAATCAGCCCCAGCATTTT.